This entry lists 9 T cell receptor beta chains sequenced from one sample in a study of cytomegalovirus exposure and HLA in healthy donors. The method was immunoSEQ multiplex PCR; TCRdb's version includes in-frame clones alone and lacks a portion of them. The data show 150,000 to 200,000 clones, roughly nine tenths seen once. The sequenced sample was PBMCs. These receptors all stem from a woman aged 25-40 years in good health and CMV-seronegative.

The V gene is TRBV13, the J gene TRBJ1-6, with D possibly TRBD1 on 5 matching bases. The germline V gene encodes CDR1 PRHDT and CDR2 FYEKMQ (reference sequence). CDR3 length: 12 amino acids. Trimming took off 3 bases at V and 10 bases at J, with 7 bases between the two ends. The CDR3 region is CASSFGDSPLHF. DNA for the CDR3: TGTGCCAGCAGCTTCGGGGACTCACCCCTCCACTTT.

V gene TRBV6-5 combines with J gene TRBJ2-2; 10 nucleotides match TRBD2. The CDR3 contains 14 residues. The V segment lost 6 bases and the J segment 4 bases; nucleotides outside the gene matches: 2. Germline CDR1 reads MNHEY; CDR2 reads SVGAGI. The CDR3 coding sequence is TGTGCCAGCAGGCCTAGCGGGGGCACCGGGGAGCTGTTTTTT. This gives the protein CASRPSGGTGELFF.

The chain employs TRBV5-1 and TRBJ2-1; 10 bases are a match to TRBD1. V shed 2 bases and J 6 bases; nucleotides not matched to a gene: 2. This CDR3 contains 14 residues. CDR1 and CDR2 (germline): SGHRS, YFSETQ. The CDR3 region is CASSFRDRGNEQFF. Here the CDR3 DNA reads TGCGCCAGCAGCTTCCGGGACAGGGGCAATGAGCAGTTCTTC.

This chain connects TRBV2 to TRBJ1-1; D is perhaps TRBD1 (6 bases). CDR3 length: 14 residues. CDR1 SNHLY and CDR2 FYNNEI come from the germline V gene. Trimming cost V 8 bases and J 3 bases, with 16 bases left between them. CDR3 nucleotides: TGTGCCAGCTATATCCAGGACAGCCACACTGAAGCTTTCTTT. It specifies CASYIQDSHTEAFF.

CDR3 bases: TGTGCCAGCAGCCCGGGACAGGGGGCACTTAATGAAAAACTGTTTTTT. Translated: CASSPGQGALNEKLFF. The chain couples TRBV5-4 to TRBJ1-4; 12 bases are shared with TRBD1. V shed 4 bases, J shed 4 bases, and the junction held 5 bases outside the gene matches. Germline V gene sequence: CDR1 SGHNT, CDR2 YYREEE (reference sequence). The CDR3 is 16 amino acids. Supplemented by reference TRBV5-4 and TRBJ1-4, the full variable domain reads ETGVTQSPTHLIKTRGQQVTLRCSSQSGHNTVSWYQQALGQGPQFIFQYYREEENGRGNFPPRFSGLQFPNYSSELNVNALELDDSALYLCASSPGQGALNEKLFFGSGTQLSVL.

This sequence joins TRBV11-1 and TRBJ2-3, with TRBD1 matching over 7 bases. There are 16 residues in the CDR3. Trimming took 5 bases from V and 6 from J; bases not matched to a gene: 14. CDR1 SGHAT and CDR2 FQDESV come from the germline V gene (reference sequence). This chain's CDR3 is CASSTRDSRKEDTQYF. Here the CDR3 DNA reads TGTGCCAGCAGCACCAGGGACAGCCGAAAGGAGGATACGCAGTATTTT.

This clone came up once. The sample has other DNA sequences that encode this CDR3 too. The rearrangement joins TRBV9 to TRBJ2-7; 7 nucleotides match TRBD1. With 0 bases clipped from V and 6 bases from J, the junction kept 3 bases outside the gene matches. Germline-derived CDR1 and CDR2 are SGDLS and YYNGEE. The CDR3 sequence is 13 residues long. CDR3 DNA: TGTGCCAGCAGCGTAGTTTCAGGGGGCGAGCAGTACTTC. This codes for CASSVVSGGEQYF.

The table lists this clone with a few counts. This chain joins TRBV4-2 and TRBJ2-7; TRBD1 matches 9 bases. The CDR3 spans 15 residues. Germline CDR1 is LGHNA and CDR2 is YNFKEQ. After removal of 0 bases from V and 3 bases from J, the junction contained 3 bases not matched to a gene. CDR3 coding DNA: TGTGCCAGCAGCCAAGATGAGACAGGGGGCTACGAGCAGTACTTC. It codes for CASSQDETGGYEQYF.

CDR3 in amino acids: CASSRGVDYGYTF. CDR3 sequence (DNA): TGTGCCAGTAGTCGAGGGGTCGACTATGGCTACACCTTC. The V gene is TRBV19, the J gene TRBJ1-2; tentatively, D is TRBD1 (5 bases). From germline, CDR1 is LNHDA and CDR2 SQIVND (reference sequence). The CDR3 spans 13 residues. Deletions cut 5 bases from V and 3 bases from J, with 10 bases between.